The present entry profiles one TCR beta chain with its context. Its recognized antigen is unknown. No much larger clone exists at a distance of one base, and base qualities are not known. This record comes from a study of control samples from healthy donors and cancer patients (TCRdb year 2020). The library was generated by the immunoSEQ multiplex PCR assay. The table comes from immuneACCESS by way of TCRdb, which keeps in-frame sequences with V and J called. Part of the clones is missing from these tables; in studies checked, under half for an unresolved V gene and the rest for unknown reasons. Here the sample has fewer than 150,000 clones; 75% to 95% occur a single time. Less than 2.5% of the sample is held by the ten biggest clonotypes. Sample: blood. This clonotype originated in a man between 18 and 35 years old in good health.

The nucleotide sequence reads as follows: TGTGCCAGCAGCTTGTCTCCATGGGGTAGTGGAAACACCATATATTTT. It specifies CASSLSPWGSGNTIYF. This chain is built from TRBV5-6 and TRBJ1-3; the D gene assignment is ambiguous. At the junction V is shortened by 1 base and J by 3 bases, with 14 bases in between. The CDR3 starts with the cysteine, ends with the phenylalanine, and has 16 residues. CDR3 DNA is the only sequence kept; it has 48 bases, read in frame from the first base. CDR1 is given as SGHDT and CDR2 as YYEEEE, both from the germline V gene.